This TCR beta chain was recorded in a study of cytomegalovirus exposure and HLA in healthy donors. With V trimmed by 3 bases and J by 0 bases, 2 bases remained unmatched. The CDR3 has 15 amino acids. From germline, CDR1 is GTSNPN and CDR2 SVGIG (reference sequence). This PCR relied on a set of 60 Vbeta primers and 13 Jbeta primers. Measured with immunoSEQ multiplex PCR; TCRdb has only the in-frame clones, and not every one. The profile shows around 100,000 clones, over 60% of them singletons. V is TRBV30 and J is TRBJ1-3; TRBD1 aligns across 10 bases. The sample taken for sequencing was PBMCs. The clonotype comes from a woman in her late teens or twenties in good health and CMV-seropositive. For the CDR3, the DNA is TGTGCCTGGAGCTGGACAGGGGGCTCTGGAAACACCATATATTTT. Translating it yields CAWSWTGGSGNTIYF.